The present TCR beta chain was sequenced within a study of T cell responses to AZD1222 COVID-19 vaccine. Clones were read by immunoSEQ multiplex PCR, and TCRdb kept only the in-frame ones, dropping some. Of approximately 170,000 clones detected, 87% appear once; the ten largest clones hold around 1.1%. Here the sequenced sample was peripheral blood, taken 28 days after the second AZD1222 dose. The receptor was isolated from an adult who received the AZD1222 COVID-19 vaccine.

For the CDR3, the DNA is TGTGCCAGCAGCCTCAGGACAGGGGTTGAAAAACTGTTTTTT. Its protein is CASSLRTGVEKLFF. J is TRBJ1-4 and V is TRBV3-1 (or the pseudogene TRBV3-2); 9 positions agree with TRBD1. J gave up 7 bases and V 4 bases, and 4 bases lay outside the gene matches. Germline loops: CDR1 LGHDT, CDR2 YNNKEL (reference sequence). This CDR3 comprises 14 residues.